The clone carrying this T cell receptor beta chain has at least ten counts. The sample belongs to a study of T-cell memory formation after mild COVID-19. Via MiXCR, TCRdb re-called the 5' RACE reads, giving one row per CDR3 protein. The table shows approximately 300,000 distinct CDR3 sequences, with about a sixth occurring only once. The CDR3 has 16 amino acids. Germline trimming cut 4 bases from V and 1 base from J; bases unmatched to any gene: 5. Germline loops: CDR1 MGHRA, CDR2 YSYEKL. The origin of this receptor is a man in his late teens or twenties who had mild COVID-19 (a few samples of this study predate the infection). Cell type and time point are not known. This chain uses TRBV4-1 with TRBJ2-5, with TRBD1 matching 11 bases. Sequencing was done on a sample of PBMCs or a T cell subset sorted from them (not recorded which). The CDR3 here is CASSPGTGGSQETQYF. DNA of the CDR3: TGCGCCAGCAGCCCAGGGACAGGGGGTTCCCAAGAGACCCAGTACTTC.